These 13 T cell receptor beta chains were all obtained from the same sample, sequenced in a study of blood T cell repertoires in COVID-19. TCRdb's copy holds only in-frame clones and misses some; the assay was immunoSEQ multiplex PCR. The sample includes over 250,000 clones, around 89% seen only once; the top ten take approximately 12%. The material sequenced was peripheral blood. Every receptor here comes from a woman aged 55-75 years with acute or convalescent COVID-19.

In its sample, this clone was seen once. The chain combines TRBV28 with TRBJ1-1, with D possibly TRBD1 on 5 matching bases. CDR1 and CDR2 from the germline V gene are MDHEN and SYDVKM. The CDR3 is 14 residues long. V lost 2 bases and J 1 base, leaving 8 bases between the germline ends. The CDR3 loop is CASSLTRANTEAFF. The CDR3 DNA follows: TGTGCCAGCAGTTTAACCAGGGCGAACACTGAAGCTTTCTTT.

The J gene is TRBJ1-2, the V gene TRBV12-5, with 7 bases fitting TRBD1. Trimming cost V 6 bases and J 3 bases; bases outside gene matches: 7. The germline V gene has CDR1 LGHNT and CDR2 FRNRAP. There are 14 residues in the CDR3. CDR3 residues: CASGLDRAHYGYTF. In nucleotides, the CDR3 is TGTGCTAGTGGGCTTGACAGGGCTCACTATGGCTACACCTTC.

The rearrangement joins TRBV6-2 or TRBV6-3 to TRBJ1-1, with TRBD1 matching 7 bases. Germline assignment: CDR1 MNHEY and CDR2 SVGEGT. The CDR3 has 16 amino acids. V was clipped by 0 bases and J by 1 base; unmatched bases: 5. CDR3 loop: CASSYSRTGRNTEAFF. CDR3 bases: TGTGCCAGCAGTTACTCACGGACAGGAAGGAACACTGAAGCTTTCTTT.

The V gene is TRBV3-1 (or the pseudogene TRBV3-2), the J gene TRBJ1-3, with unresolved D. V lost 4 bases to trimming and J lost 0 bases, with 7 bases between them. CDR1 and CDR2 (germline): LGHDT, YNNKEL (reference sequence). This CDR3 is built from 14 residues. In nucleotides, the CDR3 is TGTGCCAGCAGCCCGGGATACTCTGGAAACACCATATATTTT. Protein sequence: CASSPGYSGNTIYF.

V usage is TRBV29-1 and J usage is TRBJ2-5; 7 positions agree with TRBD2. Germline V lookup: CDR1 SQVTM, CDR2 ANQGSEA. CDR3 length: 14 residues. Unmatched junction bases numbered 11, after V lost 6 bases and J lost 4 bases. CDR3 DNA: TGCAGCGTAAACCCCACGGGGGGACGAGAGACCCAGTACTTC. Protein: CSVNPTGGRETQYF. The full variable domain, rest sourced from reference TRBV29-1 and TRBJ2-5, is SAVISQKPSRDICQRGTSLTIQCQVDSQVTMMFWYRQQPGQSLTLIATANQGSEATYESGFVIDKFPISRPNLTFSTLTVSNMSPEDSSIYLCSVNPTGGRETQYFGPGTRLLVL.

This chain joins TRBV6-2 or TRBV6-3 and TRBJ1-3; D may be TRBD1 (5 bases). CDR3 length: 14 amino acids. Trimming removed 4 bases from V and 4 bases from J, with 11 bases in between. Germline V gives CDR1 MNHEY, CDR2 SVGEGT. CDR3 coding DNA: TGTGCCAGCAGTTGGGCAGGGATCGGAAACACCATATATTTT. Its protein product is CASSWAGIGNTIYF.

The chain carries TRBV6-2 or TRBV6-3 and TRBJ1-5, with 7 bases aligning to TRBD1. J lost 6 bases, V lost 2 bases, and 13 bases had no gene match. The CDR3 is made up of 17 amino acids. Germline V gene data show CDR1 as MNHEY and CDR2 as SVGEGT. The CDR3 bases are TGTGCCAGCAGTTACCCTCTCGCCCACAGGGGAGTTCAGCCCCAGCATTTT. Amino acids: CASSYPLAHRGVQPQHF.

This chain joins TRBV13 and TRBJ1-4; 7 positions match TRBD1. Germline trimming cut 4 bases from V and 6 bases from J; bases unmatched to any gene: 5. This CDR3 has 14 residues. In germline, CDR1 is PRHDT, CDR2 FYEKMQ (reference sequence). CDR3 in DNA: TGTGCCAGCAGCTCCGGGACAGCCCATGAAAAACTGTTTTTT. It is translated as CASSSGTAHEKLFF.

The gene calls are TRBV28 and TRBJ2-6; D is uncertain. CDR1 and CDR2 from the germline V gene are MDHEN and SYDVKM. Trimming left V 1 base short and J 0 bases short, with 7 bases between. This CDR3 spans 16 amino acids. Here the CDR3 DNA reads TGTGCCAGCAGTTTATTGGCTTACTCTGGGGCCAACGTCCTGACTTTC. As protein: CASSLLAYSGANVLTF.

The V and J genes are TRBV5-1 and TRBJ1-2, with a weak D call TRBD1 (6 bases). The CDR3 has 13 residues. CDR1 and CDR2 from the germline V gene are SGHRS and YFSETQ. Deletions cut 3 bases from V and 7 bases from J, with 13 bases between. The CDR3 nucleotides read TGCGCCAGCAGCTCCCCAGGGGAGTTTGGCTACACCTTC. This gives the protein CASSSPGEFGYTF.

The V gene is TRBV5-6, the J gene TRBJ2-5, with D maybe TRBD1 (5 bases). Between the trimmed V and J ends, which lost 3 bases and 4 bases, there was a span of 13 bases. The germline gives CDR1 SGHDT, CDR2 YYEEEE. The CDR3 loop spans 14 amino acids. The CDR3: CASSYPGIGETQYF. The CDR3 region has the DNA TGTGCCAGCAGCTACCCAGGGATTGGAGAGACCCAGTACTTC.

The sample holds one count of this clone. The chain joins TRBV28 to TRBJ2-7, with D perhaps TRBD1 (5 bases). The germline V gene encodes CDR1 MDHEN and CDR2 SYDVKM. Trimming cost V 2 bases and J 2 bases, with 16 bases left between them. This CDR3 region has 16 residues. CDR3 amino acids: CASSLKVARGTYEQYF. DNA for the CDR3: TGTGCCAGCAGTTTAAAGGTCGCAAGGGGTACCTACGAGCAGTACTTC.

This chain connects TRBV6-5 to TRBJ2-3; TRBD1 might be the D (6 bases). The V gene's germline CDR1 is MNHEY and CDR2 SVGAGI. This CDR3 region has 15 residues. V shed 2 bases and J shed 0 bases, with 9 bases lying between them. The CDR3 DNA reads TGTGCCAGCAGTTACAGGGGGTCAAGCACAGATACGCAGTATTTT. Translated: CASSYRGSSTDTQYF.